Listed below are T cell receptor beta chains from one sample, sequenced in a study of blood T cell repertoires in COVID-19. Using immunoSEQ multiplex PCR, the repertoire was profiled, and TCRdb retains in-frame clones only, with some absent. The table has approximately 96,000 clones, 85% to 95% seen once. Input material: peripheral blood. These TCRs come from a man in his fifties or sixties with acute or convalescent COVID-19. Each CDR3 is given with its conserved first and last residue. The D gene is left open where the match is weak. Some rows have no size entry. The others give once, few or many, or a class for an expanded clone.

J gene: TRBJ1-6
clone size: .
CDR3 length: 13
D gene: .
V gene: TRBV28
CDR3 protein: CASRGRSYSPLHF
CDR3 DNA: TGTGCCAGCAGGGGGCGAAGTTATTCACCCCTCCACTTT

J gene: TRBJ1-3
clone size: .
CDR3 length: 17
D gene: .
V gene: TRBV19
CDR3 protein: CASSIAGHSGSGNTIYF
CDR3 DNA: TGTGCCAGTAGTATAGCGGGACATTCCGGCTCTGGAAACACCATATATTTT

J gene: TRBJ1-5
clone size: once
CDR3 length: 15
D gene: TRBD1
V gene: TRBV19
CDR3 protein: CASSPLDRGQGSQHF
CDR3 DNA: TGTGCCAGTAGCCCGTTAGACAGGGGGCAAGGGTCCCAGCATTTT

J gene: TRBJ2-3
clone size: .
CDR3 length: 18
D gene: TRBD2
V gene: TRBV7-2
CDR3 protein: CASSLTLAGVGGTDTQYF
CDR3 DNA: TGTGCCAGCAGCTTAACCCTAGCGGGAGTGGGGGGGACAGATACGCAGTATTTT

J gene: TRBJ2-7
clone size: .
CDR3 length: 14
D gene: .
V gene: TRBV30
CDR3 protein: CAWSSGRSSYEQYF
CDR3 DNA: TGTGCCTGGAGTTCAGGGAGGAGCTCCTACGAGCAGTACTTC

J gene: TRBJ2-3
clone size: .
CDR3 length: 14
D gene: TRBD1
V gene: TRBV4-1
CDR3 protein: CASSQGDRGYTQYF
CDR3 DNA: TGCGCCAGCAGCCAAGGTGACAGGGGGTATACGCAGTATTTT

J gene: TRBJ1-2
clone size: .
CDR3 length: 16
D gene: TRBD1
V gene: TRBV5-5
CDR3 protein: CASSLRGTGDVLGYTF
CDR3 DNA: TGTGCCAGCAGCTTGCGGGGGACAGGGGATGTTTTGGGCTACACCTTC

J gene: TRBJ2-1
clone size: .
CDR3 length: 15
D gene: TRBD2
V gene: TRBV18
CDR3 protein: CASSPKREGRNEQFF
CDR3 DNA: TGTGCCAGCTCACCAAAACGGGAGGGCCGCAATGAGCAGTTCTTC

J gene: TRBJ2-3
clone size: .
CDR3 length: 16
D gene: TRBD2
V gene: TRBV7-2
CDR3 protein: CASSLRAAGEVDTQYF
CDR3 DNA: TGTGCCAGCAGCTTGCGGGCAGCGGGAGAGGTAGATACGCAGTATTTT

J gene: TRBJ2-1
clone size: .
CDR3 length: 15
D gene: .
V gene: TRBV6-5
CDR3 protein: CASSYRQGTYNEQFF
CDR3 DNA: TGTGCCAGCAGTTACCGGCAGGGAACCTACAATGAGCAGTTCTTC

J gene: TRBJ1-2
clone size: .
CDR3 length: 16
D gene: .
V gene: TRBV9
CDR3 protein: CASSVARRGLGYGYTF
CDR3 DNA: TGTGCCAGCAGCGTAGCTAGGCGGGGGCTGGGCTATGGCTACACCTTC

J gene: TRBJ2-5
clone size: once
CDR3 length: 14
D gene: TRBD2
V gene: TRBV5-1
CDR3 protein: CASSSGLARETQYF
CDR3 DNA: TGCGCCAGCAGCTCGGGACTAGCCAGGGAGACCCAGTACTTC

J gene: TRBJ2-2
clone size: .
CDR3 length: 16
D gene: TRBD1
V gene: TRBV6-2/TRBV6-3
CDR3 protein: CASSSRQGQGTGELFF
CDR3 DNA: TGTGCCAGCAGTTCCCGCCAGGGACAGGGAACGGGGGAGCTGTTTTTT

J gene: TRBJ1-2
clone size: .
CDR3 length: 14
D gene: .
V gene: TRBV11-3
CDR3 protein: CASSLDSRGSGYTF
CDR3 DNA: TGTGCCAGCAGCTTAGATTCGCGGGGGAGCGGCTACACCTTC

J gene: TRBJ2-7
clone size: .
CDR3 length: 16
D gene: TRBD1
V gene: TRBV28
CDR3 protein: CASSSPGQGPGDEQYF
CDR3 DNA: TGTGCCAGCAGTTCCCCGGGACAGGGGCCGGGGGACGAGCAGTACTTC

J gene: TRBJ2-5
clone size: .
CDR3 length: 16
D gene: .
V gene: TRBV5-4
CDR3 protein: CASSWGLGSTQETQYF
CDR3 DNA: TGTGCCAGCAGCTGGGGCCTGGGCAGCACCCAAGAGACCCAGTACTTC

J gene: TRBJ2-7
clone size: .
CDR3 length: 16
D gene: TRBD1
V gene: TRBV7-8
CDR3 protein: CASSYIQGANSYEQYF
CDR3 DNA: TGTGCCAGCAGCTACATACAGGGGGCGAATTCCTACGAGCAGTACTTC

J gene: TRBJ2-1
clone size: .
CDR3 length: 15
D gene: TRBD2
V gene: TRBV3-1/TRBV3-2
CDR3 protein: CASSHGAGGLDEQFF
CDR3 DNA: TGTGCCAGCAGCCACGGAGCGGGAGGGCTCGATGAGCAGTTCTTC

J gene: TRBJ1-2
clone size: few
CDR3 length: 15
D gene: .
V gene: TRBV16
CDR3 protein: CASSPPRRGGYGYTF
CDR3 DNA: TGTGCCAGCAGCCCACCGCGGAGGGGGGGCTATGGCTACACCTTC

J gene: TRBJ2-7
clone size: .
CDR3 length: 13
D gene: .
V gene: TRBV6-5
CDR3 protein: CASSHRETYEQYF
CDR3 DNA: TGTGCCAGCAGTCACAGGGAAACCTACGAGCAGTACTTC

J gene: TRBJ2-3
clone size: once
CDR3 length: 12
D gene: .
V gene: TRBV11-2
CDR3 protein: CASSPAAYTQYF
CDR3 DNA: TGTGCCAGCAGTCCTGCGGCCTATACGCAGTATTTT

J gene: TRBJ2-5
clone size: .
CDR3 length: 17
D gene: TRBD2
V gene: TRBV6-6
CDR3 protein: CASSPQLAGGQGETQYF
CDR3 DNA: TGTGCCAGCAGTCCCCAACTAGCGGGAGGCCAGGGAGAGACCCAGTACTTC

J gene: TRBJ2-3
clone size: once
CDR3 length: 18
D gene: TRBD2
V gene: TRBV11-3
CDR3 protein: CASSLRSGRAPSTDTQYF
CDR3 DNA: TGTGCCAGCAGCTTACGGAGCGGGAGGGCCCCTAGCACAGATACGCAGTATTTT

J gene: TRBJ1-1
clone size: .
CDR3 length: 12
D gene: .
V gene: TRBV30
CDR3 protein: CASTGQNTEAFF
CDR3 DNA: TGTGCCTCGACTGGACAGAACACTGAAGCTTTCTTT

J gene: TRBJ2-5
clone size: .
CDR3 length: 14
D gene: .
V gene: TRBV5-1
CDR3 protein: CASSLGSSLETQYF
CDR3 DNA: TGCGCCAGCAGCTTGGGTAGTAGCCTCGAGACCCAGTACTTC

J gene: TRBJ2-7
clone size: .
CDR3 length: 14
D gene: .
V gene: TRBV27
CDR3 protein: CASSFSSAGAEQYF
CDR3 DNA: TGTGCCAGCAGTTTCTCATCCGCTGGGGCCGAGCAGTACTTC

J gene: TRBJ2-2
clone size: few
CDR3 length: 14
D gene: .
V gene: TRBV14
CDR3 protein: CASTWTNRAGELFF
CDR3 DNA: TGTGCCAGCACCTGGACTAATCGGGCCGGGGAGCTGTTTTTT

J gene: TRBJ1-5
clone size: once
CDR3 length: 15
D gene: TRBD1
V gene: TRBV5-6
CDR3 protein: CASSLASRGDQPQHF
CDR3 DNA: TGTGCCAGCAGCTTGGCGTCCAGGGGGGATCAGCCCCAGCATTTT

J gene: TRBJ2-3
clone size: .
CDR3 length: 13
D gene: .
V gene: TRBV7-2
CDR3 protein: CASSLPSTDTQYF
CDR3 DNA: TGTGCCAGCAGCTTACCAAGCACAGATACGCAGTATTTT

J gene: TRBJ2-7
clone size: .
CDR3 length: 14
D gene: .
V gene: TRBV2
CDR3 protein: CASNRRTSPYEQYF
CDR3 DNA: TGTGCCAGCAACAGGCGGACCTCTCCCTACGAGCAGTACTTC

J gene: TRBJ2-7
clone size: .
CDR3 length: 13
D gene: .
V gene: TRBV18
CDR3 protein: CASSLSSTYEQYF
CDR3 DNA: TGTGCCAGCTCACTATCATCTACCTACGAGCAGTACTTC

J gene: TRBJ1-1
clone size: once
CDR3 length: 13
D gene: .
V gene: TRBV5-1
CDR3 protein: CASSQPGVGEAFF
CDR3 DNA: TGCGCCAGCAGTCAGCCAGGGGTGGGTGAAGCTTTCTTT

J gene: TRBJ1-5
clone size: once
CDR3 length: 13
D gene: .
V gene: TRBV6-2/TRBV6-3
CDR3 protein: CASSQNRDQPQHF
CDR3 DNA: TGTGCCAGCAGTCAGAACAGGGATCAGCCCCAGCATTTT

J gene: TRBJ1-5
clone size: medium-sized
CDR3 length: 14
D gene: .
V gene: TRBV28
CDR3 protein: CASSFGGANQPQHF
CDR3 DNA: TGTGCCAGCAGTTTTGGGGGCGCGAATCAGCCCCAGCATTTT

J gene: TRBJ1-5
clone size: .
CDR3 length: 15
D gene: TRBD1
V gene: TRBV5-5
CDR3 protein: CASNREQGINQPQHF
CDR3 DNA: TGTGCCAGCAACCGAGAACAGGGGATCAATCAGCCCCAGCATTTT

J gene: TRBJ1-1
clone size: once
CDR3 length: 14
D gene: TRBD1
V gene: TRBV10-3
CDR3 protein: CAISSGQGQGEAFF
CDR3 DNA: TGTGCCATCAGTAGCGGACAGGGGCAAGGTGAAGCTTTCTTT

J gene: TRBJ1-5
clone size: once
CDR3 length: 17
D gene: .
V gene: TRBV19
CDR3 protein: CASTLGPGEYKHQPQHF
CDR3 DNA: TGTGCCAGTACCCTGGGGCCAGGGGAATACAAGCATCAGCCCCAGCATTTT